This T cell receptor beta chain was captured by sequencing in a study of tumor and adjacent non-tumor tissue in lung cancer. Study background: Patients comprised approximately eleven adenocarcinoma, a couple of squamous cell carcinoma and 1 small cell lung cancer. Each sample yielded a few million productive TCRbeta reads on average.

With respect to this clonotype: The target antigen is unknown.

Trimming shortened V by 1 base and J by 11 bases, and 20 bases separated the two germline ends. CDR1 is LGHNA and CDR2 is YNFKEQ in the germline V gene. This CDR3 comprises 15 residues. RNA was extracted from bulk tissue without any cell sorting. TCRbeta libraries were built with three rounds of nested PCR, modified from ARM-PCR. TCRdb passed the multiplex PCR reads through MiXCR, listing each CDR3 protein once. The sample holds about 200,000 distinct CDR3 sequences; 71% are singletons and the top ten take approximately 25%. Findings and caveats of the study: Normal lung showed higher cumulative top 100 clone frequency than tumor.

The source material was lung tumor tissue. This clonotype was sampled from a man aged 60 to 69 with non-small cell lung cancer. This chain links TRBV4-2 with TRBJ1-1; the D gene is possibly TRBD1 (5 bases). The CDR3: CASSQGVARGLLAFF. The CDR3 DNA follows: TGTGCCAGCAGCCAAGGGGTCGCGCGGGGACTGTTGGCTTTCTTT.